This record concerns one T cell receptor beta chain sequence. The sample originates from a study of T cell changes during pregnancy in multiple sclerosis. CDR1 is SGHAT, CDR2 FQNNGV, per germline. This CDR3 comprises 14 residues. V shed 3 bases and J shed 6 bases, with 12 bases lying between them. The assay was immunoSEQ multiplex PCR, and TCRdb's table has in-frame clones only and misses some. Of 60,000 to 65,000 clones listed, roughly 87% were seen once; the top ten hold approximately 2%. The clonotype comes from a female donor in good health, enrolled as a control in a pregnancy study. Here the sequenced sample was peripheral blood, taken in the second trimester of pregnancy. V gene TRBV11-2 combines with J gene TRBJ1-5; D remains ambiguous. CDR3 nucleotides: TGTGCCAGCAGCTTGGAGCACGTGGGTCAGCCCCAGCATTTT. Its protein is CASSLEHVGQPQHF. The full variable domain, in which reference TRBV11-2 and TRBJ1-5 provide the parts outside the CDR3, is EAGVAQSPRYKIIEKRQSVAFWCNPISGHATLYWYQQILGQGPKLLIQFQNNGVVDDSQLPKDRFSAERLKGVDSTLKIQPAKLEDSAVYLCASSLEHVGQPQHFGDGTRLSIL.